This T cell receptor (beta chain) was recovered during a study of beta chain features in type 1 diabetes. The study, taken as a whole, reports: Significant though moderate, a shortening of TCRB CDR3s appeared in all four CD4+ subsets of Type 1 diabetes patients.

V lost 3 bases to trimming and J lost 1 base; unmatched junction nucleotides: 1. This CDR3 has 14 residues. The germline V gene has CDR1 SGHVS and CDR2 FNYEAQ. Expressed TCRB transcripts were sequenced because the entire RNA isolate underwent reverse transcription. Read counts averaged roughly 3.7 million for samples of naive, central memory and regulatory T cells. Generated by immunoSEQ multiplex PCR, the TCRdb table keeps only in-frame clones and is missing some. There are 630,000 or so clones in the sample; over 12% occur only once, and 0.035% to 0.045% lies in the top ten. Comments on this clone: Its antigen is unidentified.

A sort by CD45RO/CCR7/CD25/CD127/CD95/CD27 yielded CD4+ naive, central memory, regulatory and stem cell-like memory cells. The TCR was taken from a man between 18 and 29 years old with type 1 diabetes. The chain couples TRBV7-6 to TRBJ2-7, with 9 bases aligning to TRBD1. The material sequenced was naive CD4+ T cells from blood. This chain's CDR3 is CASSFGQGSYEQYF. CDR3 bases: TGTGCCAGCAGCTTTGGACAGGGGTCCTACGAGCAGTACTTC.